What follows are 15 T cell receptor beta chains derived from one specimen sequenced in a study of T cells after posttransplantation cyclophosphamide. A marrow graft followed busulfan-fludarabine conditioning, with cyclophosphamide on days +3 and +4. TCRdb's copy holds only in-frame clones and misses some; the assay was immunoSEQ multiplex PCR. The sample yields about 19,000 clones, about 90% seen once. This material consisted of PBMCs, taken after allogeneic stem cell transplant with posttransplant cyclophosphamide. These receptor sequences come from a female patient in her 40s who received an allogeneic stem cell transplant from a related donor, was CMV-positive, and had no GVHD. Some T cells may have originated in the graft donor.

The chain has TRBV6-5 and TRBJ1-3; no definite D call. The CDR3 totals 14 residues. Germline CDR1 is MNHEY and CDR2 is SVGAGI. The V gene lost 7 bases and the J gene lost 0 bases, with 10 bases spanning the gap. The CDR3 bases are TGTGCCAGCAAAGAGTCCGGCTCTGGAAACACCATATATTTT. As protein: CASKESGSGNTIYF.

This chain's CDR3 is CASTEESGSTDTQYF. CDR3 in DNA: TGTGCCAGCACCGAAGAAAGCGGGAGCACAGATACGCAGTATTTT. The chain couples TRBV6-1 to TRBJ2-3, with D possibly being TRBD2 (6 bases). The CDR3 runs to 15 residues. Deletions cut 7 bases from V and 0 bases from J, with 14 bases between. Germline CDR1 MNHNS, CDR2 SASEGT.

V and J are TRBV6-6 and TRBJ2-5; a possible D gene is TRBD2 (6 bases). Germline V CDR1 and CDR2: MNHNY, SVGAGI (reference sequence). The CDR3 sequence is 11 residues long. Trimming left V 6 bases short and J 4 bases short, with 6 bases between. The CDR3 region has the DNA TGTGCCAGCAGGGGAGGAGAGACCCAGTACTTC. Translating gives CASRGGETQYF.

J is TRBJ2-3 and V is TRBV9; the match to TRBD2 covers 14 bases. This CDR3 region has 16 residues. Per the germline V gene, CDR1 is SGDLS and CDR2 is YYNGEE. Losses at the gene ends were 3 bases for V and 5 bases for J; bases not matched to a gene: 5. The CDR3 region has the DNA TGTGCCAGCAGCGAGGGGACTAGCGGGAGACTAGATACGCAGTATTTT. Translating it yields CASSEGTSGRLDTQYF.

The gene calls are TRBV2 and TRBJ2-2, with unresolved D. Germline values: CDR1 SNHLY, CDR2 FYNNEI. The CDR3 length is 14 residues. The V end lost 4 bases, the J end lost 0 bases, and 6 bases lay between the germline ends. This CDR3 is CASSVRPNTGELFF. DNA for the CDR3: TGTGCCAGCAGTGTGAGGCCGAACACCGGGGAGCTGTTTTTT.

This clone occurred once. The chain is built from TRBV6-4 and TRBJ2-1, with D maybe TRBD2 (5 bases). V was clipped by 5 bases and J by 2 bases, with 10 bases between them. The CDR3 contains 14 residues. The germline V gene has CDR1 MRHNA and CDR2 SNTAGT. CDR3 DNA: TGTGCCAGCAGTCAGGACTTCGCCTACAATGAGCAGTTCTTC. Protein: CASSQDFAYNEQFF.

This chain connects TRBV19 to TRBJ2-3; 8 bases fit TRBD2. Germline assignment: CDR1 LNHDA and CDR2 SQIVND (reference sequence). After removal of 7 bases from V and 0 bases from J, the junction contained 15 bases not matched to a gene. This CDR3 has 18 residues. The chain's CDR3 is CASTPTPLLAASTDTQYF. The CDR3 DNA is TGTGCCAGTACCCCTACCCCACTACTAGCGGCTAGCACAGATACGCAGTATTTT.

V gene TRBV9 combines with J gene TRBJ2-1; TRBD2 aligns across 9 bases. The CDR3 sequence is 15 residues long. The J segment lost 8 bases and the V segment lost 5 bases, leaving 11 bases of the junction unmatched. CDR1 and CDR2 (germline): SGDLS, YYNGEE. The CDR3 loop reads CASRRGLASFDEQFF. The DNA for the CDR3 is TGTGCCAGCAGGAGGGGACTAGCATCGTTCGATGAGCAGTTCTTC.

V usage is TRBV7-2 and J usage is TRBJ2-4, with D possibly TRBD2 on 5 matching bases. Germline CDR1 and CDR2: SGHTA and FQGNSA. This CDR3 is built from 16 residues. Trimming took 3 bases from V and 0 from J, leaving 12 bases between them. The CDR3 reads CASSFGGWPAKNIQYF. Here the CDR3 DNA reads TGTGCCAGCAGCTTTGGCGGGTGGCCAGCCAAAAACATTCAGTACTTC.

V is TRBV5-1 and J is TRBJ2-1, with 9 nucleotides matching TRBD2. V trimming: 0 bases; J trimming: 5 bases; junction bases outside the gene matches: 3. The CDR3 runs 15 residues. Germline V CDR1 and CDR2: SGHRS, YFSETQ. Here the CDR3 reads CASSLGGTSNNEQFF. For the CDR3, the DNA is TGCGCCAGCAGCTTGGGGGGGACTAGCAACAATGAGCAGTTCTTC.

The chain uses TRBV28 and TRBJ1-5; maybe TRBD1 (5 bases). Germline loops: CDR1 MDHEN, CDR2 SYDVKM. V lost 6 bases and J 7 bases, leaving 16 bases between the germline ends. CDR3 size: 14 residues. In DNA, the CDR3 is TGTGCCAGCAGAAATGGGGGGACGGGGCAGCCCCAGCATTTT. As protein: CASRNGGTGQPQHF.

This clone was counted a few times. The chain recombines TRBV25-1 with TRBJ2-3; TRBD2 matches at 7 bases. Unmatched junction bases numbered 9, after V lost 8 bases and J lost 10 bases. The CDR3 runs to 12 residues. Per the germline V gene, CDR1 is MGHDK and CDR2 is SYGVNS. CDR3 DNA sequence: TGTGCCAGCCGACTGGCAGCGGGGCCGCAGTATTTT. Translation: CASRLAAGPQYF.

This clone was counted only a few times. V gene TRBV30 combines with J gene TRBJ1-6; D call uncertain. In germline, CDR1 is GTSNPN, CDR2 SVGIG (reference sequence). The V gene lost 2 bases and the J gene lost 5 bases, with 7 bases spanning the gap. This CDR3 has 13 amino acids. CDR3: CAWSRVDNSPLHF. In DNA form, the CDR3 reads TGTGCCTGGAGTCGGGTCGATAATTCACCCCTCCACTTT.

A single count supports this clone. Written as DNA, the CDR3 is TGCGCCAGCAGGTCGCGGACAGGGCCTCACAATGAGCAGTTCTTC. This codes for CASRSRTGPHNEQFF. This chain uses TRBV4-1 with TRBJ2-1; TRBD1 matches at 8 bases. After removal of 6 bases from V and 5 bases from J, the junction contained 9 bases not matched to a gene. CDR1 is MGHRA and CDR2 is YSYEKL in the germline V gene. This CDR3 is built from 15 residues.

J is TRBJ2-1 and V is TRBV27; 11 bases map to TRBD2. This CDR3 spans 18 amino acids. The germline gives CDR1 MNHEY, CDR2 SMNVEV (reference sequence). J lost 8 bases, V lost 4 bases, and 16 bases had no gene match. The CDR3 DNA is TGTGCCAGCAGTTCCCCTTTATTAAGACTAGCGGGAAATGATGAGCAGTTCTTC. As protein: CASSSPLLRLAGNDEQFF.